These 30 T cell receptor beta chains originate from one sample sequenced in a study of blood T cell repertoires in COVID-19. Clones were read by immunoSEQ multiplex PCR, and TCRdb kept only the in-frame ones, dropping some. The table records about 87,000 clones, 80% to 95% of them present only once. The specimen sequenced was peripheral blood. The receptors here all came from a man between 18 and 29 years old with COVID-19, enrolled during active disease.

The chain has TRBV3-1 (or the pseudogene TRBV3-2) and TRBJ1-5; 7 bases align to TRBD1. The CDR3 sequence is 15 residues long. Losses at the gene ends were 0 bases for V and 5 bases for J; bases not matched to a gene: 4. Germline V gene sequence: CDR1 LGHDT, CDR2 YNNKEL (reference sequence). For the CDR3, the DNA is TGTGCCAGCAGCCAAGATCGAGGACAGGATCAGCCCCAGCATTTT. Protein sequence: CASSQDRGQDQPQHF.

The chain uses TRBV5-5 and TRBJ2-1, with 13 bases identical to TRBD2. V was clipped by 3 bases and J by 6 bases; unmatched bases: 3. This CDR3 comprises 15 residues. Per germline, CDR1 SGHKS and CDR2 YYEKEE (reference sequence). CDR3 in DNA: TGTGCCAGCAGCTCACTAGCGGGAGGGTTCAATGAGCAGTTCTTC. Its protein product is CASSSLAGGFNEQFF.

V gene TRBV4-3 combines with J gene TRBJ2-7; D gene uncertain. This CDR3 spans 15 amino acids. Trimming removed 4 bases from V and 4 bases from J, with 17 bases in between. Germline-derived CDR1 and CDR2 are LGHNA and YSLEER. DNA for the CDR3: TGCGCCAGCAGCCTCGGGTCTACGAATGGTTACGAGCAGTACTTC. This sequence encodes CASSLGSTNGYEQYF.

The chain combines TRBV6-1 with TRBJ2-3, with 11 bases fitting TRBD2. There are 17 residues in the CDR3. Germline values: CDR1 MNHNS, CDR2 SASEGT. Germline trimming cut 1 base from V and 0 bases from J; bases unmatched to any gene: 3. CDR3 sequence reads: CASSEGTSGFSTDTQYF. For the CDR3, the DNA is TGTGCCAGCAGTGAAGGGACTAGCGGGTTCAGCACAGATACGCAGTATTTT.

V usage is TRBV6-5 and J usage is TRBJ2-3, with D possibly being TRBD1 (6 bases). The CDR3 covers 13 residues. Trimming took 2 bases from V and 8 from J, leaving 11 bases between them. Looked up from germline, CDR1 is MNHEY and CDR2 is SVGAGI. The CDR3 protein is CASSYGGKGTQYF. DNA for the CDR3: TGTGCCAGCAGTTACGGGGGCAAGGGTACGCAGTATTTT.

The chain is built from TRBV6-5 and TRBJ2-7; TRBD2 matches 10 bases. CDR3 length: 15 amino acids. J was trimmed by 1 base and V by 5 bases; bases with no gene match: 5. Germline CDR1 and CDR2: MNHEY and SVGAGI. The CDR3 DNA is TGTGCCAGCAGTAGCGGGAGGGGACATTCCTACGAGCAGTACTTC. Residues: CASSSGRGHSYEQYF.

V gene TRBV7-9 combines with J gene TRBJ2-5; D is undetermined. Germline loops: CDR1 SEHNR, CDR2 FQNEAQ (reference sequence). V lost 8 bases and J lost 2, with 9 bases in between. The CDR3 totals 12 residues. The CDR3, as DNA: TGTGCCAGCCAGGCCCTTCAAGAGACCCAGTACTTC. This translates into CASQALQETQYF.

V is TRBV2 and J is TRBJ2-7; 10 nucleotides line up with TRBD2. J lost 5 bases, V lost 8 bases, and 9 bases had no gene match. This CDR3 region has 14 residues. Germline lookup yields CDR1 SNHLY and CDR2 FYNNEI. The chain's CDR3 is CASPSSSGSHEQYF. For the CDR3, the DNA is TGTGCCAGCCCCTCCTCTAGCGGGAGCCACGAGCAGTACTTC.

The V gene is TRBV19, the J gene TRBJ2-1; 7 bases fit TRBD2. The CDR3 is 14 amino acids. Germline lookup yields CDR1 LNHDA and CDR2 SQIVND (reference sequence). The J segment lost 3 bases and the V segment lost 3 bases, leaving 2 bases of the junction unmatched. CDR3 in amino acids: CASSMGLSYNEQFF. CDR3 nucleotide sequence: TGTGCCAGTAGTATGGGACTAAGCTACAATGAGCAGTTCTTC. Combining the CDR3 with reference TRBV19 and TRBJ2-1 gives the whole variable domain DGGITQSPKYLFRKEGQNVTLSCEQNLNHDAMYWYRQDPGQGLRLIYYSQIVNDFQKGDIAEGYSVSREKKESFPLTVTSAQKNPTAFYLCASSMGLSYNEQFFGPGTRLTVL.

J is TRBJ2-7 and V is TRBV6-5, with a weak D call TRBD2 (7 bases). This CDR3 is built from 15 residues. Trimming removed 2 bases from V and 3 bases from J, with 14 bases in between. CDR1 is MNHEY, CDR2 SVGAGI, per germline. The DNA for the CDR3 is TGTGCCAGCAGTTACGGGGGGGGACAAGGCTACGAGCAGTACTTC. Translation gives CASSYGGGQGYEQYF.

The chain uses TRBV7-2 and TRBJ2-3; no firm D call. Germline V gene data show CDR1 as SGHTA and CDR2 as FQGNSA. This CDR3 comprises 13 residues. The V and J ends lost 1 base and 2 bases respectively, with 4 bases between them. CDR3 sequence reads: CASSLVLTDTQYF. CDR3 DNA: TGTGCCAGCAGCTTAGTACTCACAGATACGCAGTATTTT. Based on the CDR3 plus reference TRBV7-2 and TRBJ2-3, the full variable domain is GAGVSQSPSNKVTEKGKDVELRCDPISGHTALYWYRQSLGQGLEFLIYFQGNSAPDKSGLPSDRFSAERTGGSVSTLTIQRTQQEDSAVYLCASSLVLTDTQYFGPGTRLTVL.

The chain's CDR3 is CASSLTGNQPQHF. DNA for the CDR3: TGCGCCAGCAGCTTGACAGGGAATCAGCCCCAGCATTTT. The chain combines TRBV5-1 with TRBJ1-5; D is perhaps TRBD1 (6 bases). The V gene's germline CDR1 is SGHRS and CDR2 YFSETQ. V dropped 1 base and J dropped 4 bases, with 6 bases sitting between them. This CDR3 contains 13 residues.

V gene TRBV12-3 or TRBV12-4 combines with J gene TRBJ2-1; tentative D call: TRBD1 (5 bases). Trimming took 3 bases from V and 7 from J, leaving 10 bases between them. This CDR3 region has 13 residues. CDR3 in amino acids: CASSLGPANEQFF. The CDR3 DNA follows: TGTGCCAGCAGTTTGGGGCCTGCTAATGAGCAGTTCTTC.

The chain carries TRBV9 and TRBJ2-5; 8 nucleotides line up with TRBD2. The CDR3 is made up of 15 amino acids. Germline V CDR1 and CDR2: SGDLS, YYNGEE. J gave up 2 bases and V 3 bases, and 6 bases lay outside the gene matches. CDR3 in DNA: TGTGCCAGCAGCGAACTGAGCGGGAGTCAAGAGACCCAGTACTTC. Its protein is CASSELSGSQETQYF. The full variable domain, completed using reference TRBV9 and TRBJ2-5, is DSGVTQTPKHLITATGQRVTLRCSPRSGDLSVYWYQQSLDQGLQFLIQYYNGEERAKGNILERFSAQQFPDLHSELNLSSLELGDSALYFCASSELSGSQETQYFGPGTRLLVL.

The gene calls are TRBV6-5 and TRBJ2-1; D is unresolved. Germline V gene data show CDR1 as MNHEY and CDR2 as SVGAGI. The CDR3 spans 11 residues. V was clipped by 10 bases and J by 7 bases, with 11 bases between them. In DNA, the CDR3 is TGTGCCATCAGATTTAGAAATGAGCAGTTCTTC. Its translation is CAIRFRNEQFF.

The V gene is TRBV2, the J gene TRBJ2-1; D is perhaps TRBD1 (6 bases). Germline values: CDR1 SNHLY, CDR2 FYNNEI. This CDR3 contains 13 residues. Trimming stripped 7 bases from V and 7 bases from J, with 14 bases between. The CDR3 sequence: CASMGAGVNEQFF. CDR3 bases: TGTGCCAGCATGGGGGCAGGGGTGAATGAGCAGTTCTTC.

The V and J genes are TRBV7-8 and TRBJ1-2, with no clear D. The CDR3 length is 14 residues. V was pared by 5 bases and J by 1 base, with 11 bases between. Germline V gene data show CDR1 as SGHVS and CDR2 as FQNEAQ. The CDR3 loop is CASSPSEVNYGYTF. CDR3 nucleotides: TGTGCCAGCAGCCCCTCCGAGGTTAACTATGGCTACACCTTC.

The chain is built from TRBV2 and TRBJ2-5; 10 bases align to TRBD1. Trimming cost V 7 bases and J 1 base; bases outside gene matches: 3. Germline lookup yields CDR1 SNHLY and CDR2 FYNNEI. The CDR3 has 14 amino acids. As DNA, the CDR3 is TGTGCCAGCACGGACAGGGGGTTCCAAGAGACCCAGTACTTC. Amino acid sequence: CASTDRGFQETQYF.

This sequence joins TRBV4-3 and TRBJ2-2, with D possibly matching TRBD2 (6 bases). The CDR3 has 16 residues. The germline V and J ends were trimmed by 3 bases and 2 bases, with 13 bases remaining between them. CDR1 LGHNA and CDR2 YSLEER come from the germline V gene. The DNA for the CDR3 is TGCGCCAGCAGCCACTCGCGGGGTACCAACACCGGGGAGCTGTTTTTT. Encoded protein: CASSHSRGTNTGELFF.

The V call is TRBV2, the J call TRBJ2-5; 8 nucleotides match TRBD1. There are 14 residues in the CDR3. Germline CDR1 reads SNHLY; CDR2 reads FYNNEI. V dropped 7 bases and J dropped 1; count of bases not matched to a gene: 5. CDR3 nucleotides: TGTGCCAGCACTTCCGGGACAGGCCAAGAGACCCAGTACTTC. This encodes CASTSGTGQETQYF.

This rearrangement joins TRBV6-9 to TRBJ2-2; D is possibly TRBD1 (6 bases). This CDR3 contains 16 residues. Germline V gene lookup returns CDR1 MNHGY and CDR2 SVAAGI. V was pared by 2 bases and J by 3 bases, with 13 bases between. The CDR3 DNA reads TGTGCCAGCAGTTATGAACAGGGATCCTACACCGGGGAGCTGTTTTTT. It codes for CASSYEQGSYTGELFF.

The genes are TRBV6-2 or TRBV6-3 and TRBJ2-4; D gene unclear. The CDR3 sequence is 15 residues long. Trimming shortened V by 0 bases and J by 2 bases, and 8 bases separated the two germline ends. The V gene's germline CDR1 is MNHEY and CDR2 SVGEGT. In nucleotides, the CDR3 is TGTGCCAGCAGTTACTCGGGCCGGTCCAAAAACATTCAGTACTTC. Translating gives CASSYSGRSKNIQYF.

This chain joins TRBV9 and TRBJ2-7; D possibly corresponds to TRBD1 (5 bases). The CDR3 sequence is 14 residues long. Per germline, CDR1 SGDLS and CDR2 YYNGEE. V was shortened by 0 bases and J by 1 base, with 8 bases between the two germline ends. CDR3 sequence reads: CASSVGSGSYEQYF. CDR3 DNA sequence: TGTGCCAGCAGCGTAGGGTCAGGGTCCTACGAGCAGTACTTC.

This rearrangement joins TRBV7-3 to TRBJ2-1; 7 bases align to TRBD2. Germline V lookup: CDR1 SGHTA, CDR2 FQGTGA. The J segment lost 8 bases and the V segment lost 4 bases, leaving 14 bases of the junction unmatched. This CDR3 is 16 amino acids long. CDR3 sequence reads: CASSYLGWEGGDEQFF. For the CDR3, the DNA is TGTGCCAGCAGCTATCTCGGCTGGGAGGGAGGCGATGAGCAGTTCTTC.

V and J are TRBV30 and TRBJ2-7, with 7 bases aligning to TRBD1. The CDR3 length is 15 residues. V was clipped by 3 bases and J by 1 base; unmatched bases: 9. Germline CDR1 is GTSNPN and CDR2 is SVGIG (reference sequence). The CDR3 coding sequence is TGTGCCTGGAGCCTAAAGGGGGCACCTTCCTACGAGCAGTACTTC. Its translation: CAWSLKGAPSYEQYF.

The V call is TRBV9, the J call TRBJ2-3; TRBD2 agrees at 8 bases. The CDR3 covers 16 residues. V lost 3 bases to trimming and J lost 0 bases; unmatched junction nucleotides: 6. Germline loops: CDR1 SGDLS, CDR2 YYNGEE. CDR3 sequence reads: CASSGILAESTDTQYF. The CDR3 DNA sequence: TGTGCCAGCAGCGGGATACTAGCGGAGAGCACAGATACGCAGTATTTT.

This clone was seen just once. V and J are TRBV4-1 and TRBJ1-5; D gene ambiguous. The V end lost 1 base, the J end lost 0 bases, and 10 bases lay between the germline ends. Looked up from germline, CDR1 is MGHRA and CDR2 is YSYEKL. This CDR3 spans 16 amino acids. CDR3 residues: CASSQGGGFSNQPQHF. The CDR3 region has the DNA TGCGCCAGCAGCCAAGGCGGAGGCTTTAGCAATCAGCCCCAGCATTTT.

V and J are TRBV6-5 and TRBJ2-3, with D hard to call. The V end was cut by 4 bases, the J end by 1 base, with 9 bases between. The germline CDR1 and CDR2 sequences are MNHEY and SVGAGI. This CDR3 has 14 residues. The CDR3 sequence is CASSSFSGTDTQYF. DNA of the CDR3: TGTGCCAGCAGTTCCTTCTCTGGCACAGATACGCAGTATTTT.

The CDR3 loop reads CASSLVVGAFEKLFF. The CDR3 DNA reads TGTGCCAGCAGTTTGGTTGTGGGGGCATTCGAAAAACTGTTTTTT. The rearrangement links TRBV28 to TRBJ1-4, with a weak D call TRBD1 (6 bases). Germline V CDR1 and CDR2: MDHEN, SYDVKM. Trimming stripped 3 bases from V and 8 bases from J, with 16 bases between. CDR3 size: 15 residues.

The J gene is TRBJ1-1, the V gene TRBV5-1; a possible D gene is TRBD1 (5 bases). CDR3 size: 13 residues. CDR1 and CDR2 (germline): SGHRS, YFSETQ. Trimming shortened V by 2 bases and J by 2 bases, and 7 bases separated the two germline ends. The chain's CDR3 is CASSLQDNTEAFF. CDR3 DNA sequence: TGCGCCAGCAGCTTACAGGATAACACTGAAGCTTTCTTT.